Listed here are 21 T cell receptor beta chains from one sample, sequenced in a study of Graves' ophthalmopathy and Graves' hyperthyroidism. CDR3 regions of TCR beta were amplified from RNA transcripts. First-round RT-PCR employed HTBI primers, with a second-round multiplex PCR after it. TCRdb redid the calling of the multiplex PCR reads with MiXCR, one entry per CDR3 protein. The sample has around 1,200,000 distinct CDR3 sequences, 35% to 45% seen once. Sequencing was carried out using peripheral blood or thyroid tissue (not recorded which). Receptors originate from an adult man with Graves' hyperthyroidism.

This clonotype was observed many times. The chain joins TRBV7-9 to TRBJ1-1; 12 bases are a match to TRBD1. CDR1 SEHNR and CDR2 FQNEAQ come from the germline V gene (reference sequence). CDR3 length: 16 residues. V lost 5 bases, J lost 11 bases, and 15 bases stayed unmatched. The DNA for the CDR3 is TGTGCCAGCAGCCATCAGACTCCGGGACAGGGGGCAATGGCTTTCTTT. Translated, it gives CASSHQTPGQGAMAFF.

This clonotype has ten or more counts. The V gene is TRBV5-1, the J gene TRBJ2-7; TRBD1 or TRBD2 may be the D gene (5 bases each). Trimming stripped 4 bases from V and 3 bases from J, with 14 bases between. This CDR3 has 14 amino acids. Germline V gene sequence: CDR1 SGHRS, CDR2 YFSETQ. This CDR3 reads CASSPGTVDYEQYF. CDR3 nucleotides: TGCGCCAGCAGCCCCGGGACGGTGGACTACGAGCAGTACTTC.

This clonotype appeared a few times. V is TRBV9 and J is TRBJ2-5, with D perhaps TRBD2 (6 bases). The length of the CDR3 is 15 residues. The germline V and J ends were trimmed by 3 bases and 2 bases, with 14 bases remaining between them. CDR1 is SGDLS and CDR2 is YYNGEE in the germline V gene. The CDR3 reads CASSEGGAGQETQYF. As DNA, the CDR3 is TGTGCCAGCAGCGAAGGCGGGGCCGGACAAGAGACCCAGTACTTC.

The J gene is TRBJ1-4, the V gene TRBV6-9; D call uncertain. CDR1 and CDR2 from the germline V gene are MNHGY and SVAAGI. The CDR3 runs 14 residues. With 9 bases removed from V and 6 bases from J, the gap between germline ends came to 17 bases. CDR3 nucleotides: TGTGCCAGTCATCGCGGCGCGGAGGATGAAAAACTGTTTTTT. Translated: CASHRGAEDEKLFF.

This chain uses TRBV9 with TRBJ1-3, with D unclear. CDR1 and CDR2 from the germline V gene are SGDLS and YYNGEE. The CDR3 is 17 amino acids. V lost 7 bases, J lost 0 bases, and 20 bases lay in between. The CDR3 DNA reads as TGTGCCAGCTCACGTGGACGGCACTCGTTCTCTGGAAACACCATATATTTT. Translating gives CASSRGRHSFSGNTIYF.

This clonotype was counted between two and nine times. The chain links TRBV2 to TRBJ1-6; 7 bases match TRBD1. Per the germline V gene, CDR1 is SNHLY and CDR2 is FYNNEI. With V trimmed by 6 bases and J by 10 bases, 6 bases remained unmatched. The CDR3 runs 13 residues. CDR3 loop: CASRRRDSSPLHF. CDR3 sequence (DNA): TGTGCCAGCAGGCGCCGGGACAGCTCACCCCTCCACTTT.

The gene calls are TRBV29-1 and TRBJ1-5, with unresolved D. This CDR3 is 12 amino acids long. V was trimmed by 8 bases and J by 3 bases, leaving 11 bases between them. Per the germline V gene, CDR1 is SQVTM and CDR2 is ANQGSEA. The CDR3 spells CSPAGLNQPQHF. CDR3 nucleotide sequence: TGCAGCCCAGCGGGCCTCAATCAGCCCCAGCATTTT.

This rearrangement joins TRBV10-3 to TRBJ1-5; 9 bases are shared with TRBD1. The CDR3 sequence is 15 residues long. Germline V gene sequence: CDR1 ENHRY, CDR2 SYGVKD. V lost 10 bases, J lost 9 bases, and 16 bases stayed unmatched. The CDR3 DNA follows: TGTGCCACTCTTCAGGCCACAGGGGGCAACGGGCCCCAGCATTTT. Translated: CATLQATGGNGPQHF.

This clonotype showed up just a few times. This may stem from a read error, because a much larger clone lies one nucleotide away. The chain links TRBV7-9 to TRBJ1-2; D ambiguous. The germline V and J ends were trimmed by 1 base and 4 bases, with 4 bases remaining between them. CDR1 is SEHNR and CDR2 is FQNEAQ in the germline V gene (reference sequence). The CDR3 contains 12 residues. The CDR3 spells CASSLDAYGYTF. The CDR3 bases are TGTGCCAGCAGCTTAGACGCCTATGGCTACACCTTC. Supplemented by reference TRBV7-9 and TRBJ1-2, the full variable domain reads DTGVSQNPRHKITKRGQNVTFRCDPISEHNRLYWYRQTLGQGPEFLTYFQNEAQLEKSRLLSDRFSAERPKGSFSTLEIQRTEQGDSAMYLCASSLDAYGYTFGSGTRLTVV.

This clonotype was picked up a small number of times. The V call is TRBV6-5, the J call TRBJ2-7; D is uncertain. CDR3 size: 12 residues. Looked up from germline, CDR1 is MNHEY and CDR2 is SVGAGI. Trimming removed 2 bases at V and 8 bases at J, with 10 bases between. CDR3 sequence reads: CASSYTQDKQYF. CDR3 sequence (DNA): TGTGCCAGCAGTTACACTCAGGATAAGCAGTACTTC.

This clonotype was seen only once. This could be a read error, since a much larger clone is one nucleotide away. The chain has TRBV2 and TRBJ1-5; D is unclear. The germline V gene encodes CDR1 SNHLY and CDR2 FYNNEI. V was pared by 1 base and J by 6 bases, with 13 bases between. The CDR3 is 15 residues long. In nucleotides, the CDR3 is TGTGCCAGCAGTGAAGGACTGTCCGGTAGTCAGCCCCAGCATTTT. As protein: CASSEGLSGSQPQHF.

V gene TRBV29-1 combines with J gene TRBJ1-2, with D possibly being TRBD1 (5 bases). The length of the CDR3 is 17 residues. Germline assignment: CDR1 SQVTM and CDR2 ANQGSEA. Between the trimmed V and J ends, which lost 3 bases and 9 bases, there was a span of 29 bases. CDR3 region: CSVDGTSRTGELFSYTF. In nucleotides, the CDR3 is TGCAGCGTTGACGGGACTTCCAGAACCGGGGAGCTGTTTAGCTACACCTTC.

Here the CDR3 reads CASSPAGQGAFTEAFF. In DNA, the CDR3 is TGTGCCAGCAGCCCCGCCGGACAGGGGGCGTTCACTGAAGCTTTCTTT. V and J are TRBV7-9 and TRBJ1-1, with 11 bases that match TRBD1. J gave up 4 bases and V 5 bases, and 9 bases lay outside the gene matches. This CDR3 region has 16 residues. Germline CDR1 is SEHNR and CDR2 is FQNEAQ (reference sequence). Together with reference TRBV7-9 and TRBJ1-1, the CDR3 gives the full variable domain: DTGVSQNPRHKITKRGQNVTFRCDPISEHNRLYWYRQTLGQGPEFLTYFQNEAQLEKSRLLSDRFSAERPKGSFSTLEIQRTEQGDSAMYLCASSPAGQGAFTEAFFGQGTRLTVV.

Many counts were recorded for this clonotype. V is TRBV15 and J is TRBJ1-5, with D unclear. V was pared by 0 bases and J by 5 bases, with 5 bases between. This CDR3 region has 13 residues. Germline V gene sequence: CDR1 LNHNV, CDR2 YYDKDF (reference sequence). This CDR3 is CATSRDMDQPQHF. CDR3 bases: TGTGCCACCAGCAGAGATATGGATCAGCCCCAGCATTTT.

There are many counts of this clonotype. The V gene is TRBV20-1, the J gene TRBJ2-2, with 7 bases identical to TRBD1. This CDR3 has 13 residues. Trimming removed 5 bases from V and 4 bases from J; junction bases left unmatched: 4. Germline V gene lookup returns CDR1 DFQATT and CDR2 SNEGSKA (reference sequence). DNA for the CDR3: TGCAGTGCTCGACAGGGTTCCACCGGGGAGCTGTTTTTT. It is translated as CSARQGSTGELFF.

This clonotype was detected ten times or more. The chain joins TRBV7-8 to TRBJ1-5; TRBD1 is a possible D gene (5 bases). Trimming pared 2 bases from V and 7 bases from J, leaving 15 bases between. Germline V gives CDR1 SGHVS, CDR2 FQNEAQ. The CDR3 has 15 amino acids. CDR3 nucleotides: TGTGCCAGCAGCTTAAATCCCGCCGGGGCCCAGCCCCAGCATTTT. This sequence encodes CASSLNPAGAQPQHF.

In this sample, this clonotype turned up many times. J is TRBJ2-7 and V is TRBV10-3; 9 bases line up with TRBD1. The V segment lost 6 bases and the J segment 6 bases; nucleotides outside the gene matches: 6. The CDR3 runs to 13 residues. Germline CDR1 is ENHRY and CDR2 is SYGVKD. For the CDR3, the DNA is TGTGCCATCAGGGGGACAGGGTCGGGCGAGCAGTACTTC. Its protein is CAIRGTGSGEQYF.

This clonotype was observed at least ten times. The chain combines TRBV7-9 with TRBJ1-1; weak D call: TRBD1 (6 bases). Germline CDR1 SEHNR, CDR2 FQNEAQ (reference sequence). This CDR3 has 13 residues. Trimming removed 4 bases from V and 1 base from J, with 7 bases in between. CDR3: CASSSRGNTEAFF. The CDR3 DNA reads TGTGCCAGCAGCTCCAGGGGGAACACTGAAGCTTTCTTT.

The chain has TRBV12-3 or TRBV12-4 and TRBJ2-7, with D tentatively TRBD1 or TRBD2 (7 bases each). Deletions cut 0 bases from V and 9 bases from J, with 12 bases between. The CDR3 covers 13 residues. This chain's CDR3 is CASSLAGGTVQYF. The CDR3 DNA reads TGTGCCAGCAGTTTAGCGGGAGGGACAGTGCAGTACTTC.

This clonotype occurred a few times. The V gene is TRBV5-1, the J gene TRBJ2-1; 13 bases agree with TRBD2. The CDR3 covers 18 residues. The V gene's germline CDR1 is SGHRS and CDR2 YFSETQ. J lost 3 bases, V lost 3 bases, and 9 bases had no gene match. As DNA, the CDR3 is TGCGCCAGCAGCTCGCCGGGACTAGCGGGAAGTTACTACAATGAGCAGTTCTTC. Its protein product is CASSSPGLAGSYYNEQFF.

This clonotype was observed at least ten times. The rearrangement joins TRBV6-4 to TRBJ2-6; TRBD1 matches at 9 bases. The CDR3 spans 16 residues. The V and J ends lost 6 bases and 4 bases, in that order; junction bases with no gene match: 7. Germline V gene data show CDR1 as MRHNA and CDR2 as SNTAGT. The CDR3 region is CASRPDRGTGANVLTF. In nucleotides, the CDR3 is TGTGCCAGCAGACCGGACAGGGGTACAGGGGCCAACGTCCTGACTTTC.